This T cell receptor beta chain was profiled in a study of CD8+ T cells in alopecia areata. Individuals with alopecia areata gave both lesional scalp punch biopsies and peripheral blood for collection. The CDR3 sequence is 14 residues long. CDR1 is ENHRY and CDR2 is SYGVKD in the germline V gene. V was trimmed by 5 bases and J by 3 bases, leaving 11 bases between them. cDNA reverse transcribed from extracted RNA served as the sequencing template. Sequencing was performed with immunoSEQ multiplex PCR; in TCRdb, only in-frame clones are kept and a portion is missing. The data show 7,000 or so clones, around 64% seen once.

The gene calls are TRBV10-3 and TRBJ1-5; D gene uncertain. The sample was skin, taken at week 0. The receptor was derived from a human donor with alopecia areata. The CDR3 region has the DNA TGTGCCATCAGTTTGAACAGCGTCAATCAGCCCCAGCATTTT. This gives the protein CAISLNSVNQPQHF.